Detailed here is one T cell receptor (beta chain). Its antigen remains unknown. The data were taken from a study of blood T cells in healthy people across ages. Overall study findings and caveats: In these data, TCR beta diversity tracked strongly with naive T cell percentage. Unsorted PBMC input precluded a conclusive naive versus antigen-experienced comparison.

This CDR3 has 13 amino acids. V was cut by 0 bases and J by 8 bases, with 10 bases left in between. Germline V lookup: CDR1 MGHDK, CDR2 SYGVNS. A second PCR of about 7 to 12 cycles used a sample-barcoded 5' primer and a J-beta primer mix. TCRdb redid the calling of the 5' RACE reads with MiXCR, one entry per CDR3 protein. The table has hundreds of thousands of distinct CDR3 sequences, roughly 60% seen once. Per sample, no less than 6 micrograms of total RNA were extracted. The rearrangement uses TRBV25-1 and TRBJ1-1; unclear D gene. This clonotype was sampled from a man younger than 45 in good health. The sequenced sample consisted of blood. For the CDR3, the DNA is TGTGCCAGCAGTGAATACGAGGAGCTGGAAGCTTTCTTT. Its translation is CASSEYEELEAFF.